This TCR beta chain was retrieved from a study of identifying expanded T cells in peripheral blood. Germline V gene sequence: CDR1 LGHNA, CDR2 YNFKEQ. The V gene lost 0 bases and the J gene lost 5 bases, with 11 bases spanning the gap. The CDR3 length is 15 residues. General study findings and limits: Technical replicates showed roughly 1.2 changed clones; roughly two weeks about 16.4; four weeks 19. Clone count variance between roughly 2-week samples rose with total template count.

Produced via immunoSEQ multiplex PCR; TCRdb's table is partial and in-frame only. The sample has approximately 100,000 clones, around nine tenths seen once; the top ten hold about 17%. On this clone: Its antigen remains unknown.

The sequence came from a person between 18 and 75 years old in good health. The rearrangement uses TRBV4-2 and TRBJ1-3; perhaps TRBD1 as D (5 bases). The sample was blood. The CDR3 DNA follows: TGTGCCAGCAGCCAAGATGGGGGGTTTAGAAACACCATATATTTT. The encoded protein is CASSQDGGFRNTIYF.